This T cell receptor beta chain was observed in a study of T cell responses to AZD1222 COVID-19 vaccine. Study-wide results and caveats: Seropositive status at baseline applied to only five or six AZD1222 recipients. Spike-specific TCR breadth and depth rose after two AZD1222 doses. Donors, mostly white British, included more females; clonal diversity was possibly underestimated.

This CDR3 is built from 15 residues. With V trimmed by 7 bases and J by 6 bases, 9 bases remained unmatched. Per the germline V gene, CDR1 is SGHNT and CDR2 is YYREEE (reference sequence). TCRdb's copy holds only in-frame clones and misses some; the assay was immunoSEQ multiplex PCR. Seen here are some 100,000 clones, around 88% observed once, and the top ten hold approximately 6.5%. As regards this clone: Its antigen is undetermined.

This TCR derives from an adult who received the AZD1222 COVID-19 vaccine. This sample comprised peripheral blood, obtained 28 days after the second AZD1222 dose. The chain has TRBV5-4 and TRBJ2-1; 11 positions agree with TRBD2. The CDR3 reads CASRPLAGGVNEQFF. DNA for the CDR3: TGTGCCAGCCGTCCCCTAGCGGGAGGAGTCAATGAGCAGTTCTTC.